The T cell receptor (beta chain) under discussion was sequenced for a study of blood T cell repertoires in COVID-19. About the research overall: Samples representing acute and convalescent COVID-19 were sourced from the United States, Italy and Spain. The analysed material was cDNA or gDNA that came from T cells, B-cell-depleted T cells, or PBMCs.

Authors' data handling: Estimation of nucleated cell counts was performed using reference gene primer amplification. Only in-frame clones appear in the TCRdb table, and some are missing; sequencing was by immunoSEQ multiplex PCR. V, J and clone size were drawn from that table, and D and trimming were deduced from the DNA. The sample lists 130,000 or so clones, around 87% seen once, with 7.6% in the top ten. This clone has a handful of counts. This TCR derives from a man aged 45-60 years with acute or convalescent COVID-19. Sequenced input: peripheral blood.

The CDR3 loop is CASSRYSGAQETQYF. CDR3 nucleotide sequence: TGTGCCAGCAGTAGATACTCAGGGGCCCAAGAGACCCAGTACTTC. This chain links TRBV6-2 or TRBV6-3 with TRBJ2-5; D is perhaps TRBD1 (6 bases). The CDR3 covers 15 residues. The germline V and J ends were trimmed by 5 bases and 1 base, with 14 bases remaining between them. The V gene's germline CDR1 is MNHEY and CDR2 SVGEGT.